This TCR beta chain came from a study of blood T cell repertoires in COVID-19. Study in general: Collection of acute and convalescent COVID-19 samples took place in the United States, Italy and Spain. Nucleic acid was either cDNA or gDNA, and it came from T cells, B-cell-depleted T cells, or PBMCs.

Germline V gene lookup returns CDR1 MNHNY and CDR2 SVGAGI (reference sequence). V was clipped by 4 bases and J by 0 bases; unmatched bases: 2. There are 16 residues in the CDR3. Source study methods: Amplification of reference gene primers provided the estimated nucleated cell counts. TCRdb keeps only in-frame clones here, not all; method: immunoSEQ multiplex PCR. V, J and clone size derive from that table, while D and trimming were established from the DNA sequence. The sample shows under 250,000 clones, about four fifths of them seen only once. Sequences were obtained from peripheral blood. This sequence originates from a woman between 18 and 29 years old with acute or convalescent COVID-19. The chain employs TRBV6-6 and TRBJ2-3, with 12 bases fitting TRBD2. Here the CDR3 reads CASSSGLAGSTDTQYF. Written as DNA, the CDR3 is TGTGCCAGCAGTTCAGGACTAGCGGGGAGCACAGATACGCAGTATTTT.